Each of the 6 T cell receptor beta chains below was sequenced from the same sample in a study of blood T cell repertoires in COVID-19. Repertoires were generated with immunoSEQ multiplex PCR, while TCRdb's copy carries only in-frame clones and drops some. The sample shows 350,000 to 400,000 clones, under 90% of them seen only once. The specimen was PBMCs or T cells enriched from blood (not recorded which). These receptor sequences come from a woman between 25 and 40 years old who had recovered from COVID-19.

The V call is TRBV28, the J call TRBJ1-1, with a weak D call TRBD1 (5 bases). CDR3 size: 15 residues. Trimming removed 6 bases at V and 1 base at J, with 15 bases between. CDR1 is MDHEN, CDR2 SYDVKM, per germline. DNA of the CDR3: TGTGCCAGCAGCGAACCGGCAGGGCCGAACACTGAAGCTTTCTTT. This sequence encodes CASSEPAGPNTEAFF.

This chain uses TRBV18 with TRBJ2-5, with a tentative D call TRBD1 (5 bases). From germline, CDR1 is KGHSH and CDR2 LQKENI. The CDR3 has 14 amino acids. V was cut by 0 bases and J by 4 bases, with 9 bases left in between. The DNA for the CDR3 is TGTGCCAGCTCACCACCGACAGCCCGAGAGACCCAGTACTTC. Translated: CASSPPTARETQYF.

The chain links TRBV27 to TRBJ1-1; D possibly corresponds to TRBD1 (5 bases). The V gene's germline CDR1 is MNHEY and CDR2 SMNVEV (reference sequence). The CDR3 covers 14 residues. Trimming pared 4 bases from V and 4 bases from J, leaving 13 bases between. The DNA of the CDR3 is TGTGCCAGCAGTTCAAGGGGCCTGGGCACTGAAGCTTTCTTT. Translation: CASSSRGLGTEAFF.

This clone was found once. The gene calls are TRBV27 and TRBJ2-6, with D tentatively TRBD1 (6 bases). The CDR3 has 15 residues. Trimming left V 11 bases short and J 0 bases short, with 14 bases between. Germline loops: CDR1 MNHEY, CDR2 SMNVEV (reference sequence). The CDR3: CAARGWVSGANVLTF. The CDR3, as DNA: TGTGCCGCCAGGGGATGGGTCTCTGGGGCCAACGTCCTGACTTTC.

This clone occurred once. The chain recombines TRBV5-6 with TRBJ2-7, with D perhaps TRBD1 (6 bases). Germline-derived CDR1 and CDR2 are SGHDT and YYEEEE. CDR3 length equals 15 residues. V was trimmed by 3 bases and J by 7 bases, leaving 20 bases between them. CDR3 loop: CASSWGTLAQDEQYF. The CDR3 nucleotides read TGTGCCAGCAGCTGGGGGACATTGGCTCAGGATGAGCAGTACTTC.

This sequence joins TRBV2 and TRBJ2-7; D might be TRBD1 (5 bases). CDR3 length: 15 residues. V was shortened by 2 bases and J by 5 bases, with 16 bases between the two germline ends. Germline assignment: CDR1 SNHLY and CDR2 FYNNEI. The CDR3 DNA sequence: TGTGCCAGCAGTGAACCCCGCCAGGGTGCCCACGAGCAGTACTTC. It translates to CASSEPRQGAHEQYF.